The clone carrying this T cell receptor beta chain turned up a few times. Its antigen is as yet unknown. The source of the sample is a study of tumor-infiltrating lymphocytes in localized non-small cell lung cancer. Study conclusions and caveats: Tumor T-cell fraction was not associated with recurrence-free survival. Available tissue quantity limited TCR sequencing to a patient subset. TCRbeta sequencing showed higher T cell infiltration in tumors than uninvolved lung.

This CDR3 has 13 amino acids. Germline CDR1 and CDR2: GTSNPN and SVGIG (reference sequence). Trimming took 0 bases from V and 3 from J, leaving 6 bases between them. Generated by immunoSEQ multiplex PCR, the TCRdb table keeps only in-frame clones and is missing some. This table holds some 9,500 clones, approximately 77% found once. Specimen: lung tumor tissue. The source of this sequence is a human donor with non-small cell lung cancer. V usage is TRBV30 and J usage is TRBJ1-5; D uncertain. CDR3 protein: CAWSVRVNQPQHF. CDR3 nucleotide sequence: TGTGCCTGGAGTGTAAGGGTCAATCAGCCCCAGCATTTT.